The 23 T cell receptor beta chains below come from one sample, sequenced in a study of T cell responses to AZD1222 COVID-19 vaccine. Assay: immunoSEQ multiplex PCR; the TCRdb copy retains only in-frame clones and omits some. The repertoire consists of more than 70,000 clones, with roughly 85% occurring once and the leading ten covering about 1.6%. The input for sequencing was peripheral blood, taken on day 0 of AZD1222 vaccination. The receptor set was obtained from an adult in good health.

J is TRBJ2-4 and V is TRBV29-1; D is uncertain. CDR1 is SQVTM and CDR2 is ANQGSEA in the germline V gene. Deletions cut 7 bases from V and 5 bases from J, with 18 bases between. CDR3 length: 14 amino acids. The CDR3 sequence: CSAAQGSAENIQYF. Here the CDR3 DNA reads TGCAGCGCAGCCCAAGGAAGCGCTGAAAACATTCAGTACTTC.

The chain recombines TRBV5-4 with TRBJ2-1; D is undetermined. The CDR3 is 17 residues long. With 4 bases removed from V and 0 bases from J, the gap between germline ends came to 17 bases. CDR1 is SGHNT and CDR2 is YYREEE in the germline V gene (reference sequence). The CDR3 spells CASSPTRPQSSYNEQFF. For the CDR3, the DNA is TGTGCCAGCAGCCCGACGAGGCCCCAGAGCTCCTACAATGAGCAGTTCTTC.

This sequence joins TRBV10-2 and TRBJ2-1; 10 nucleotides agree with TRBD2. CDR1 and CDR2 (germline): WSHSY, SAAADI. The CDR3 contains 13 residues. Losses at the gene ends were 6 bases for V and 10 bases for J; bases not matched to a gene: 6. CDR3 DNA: TGCGCCAGCAGGTCTAGCGGGAGTAGGGAGCAGTTCTTC. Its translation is CASRSSGSREQFF.

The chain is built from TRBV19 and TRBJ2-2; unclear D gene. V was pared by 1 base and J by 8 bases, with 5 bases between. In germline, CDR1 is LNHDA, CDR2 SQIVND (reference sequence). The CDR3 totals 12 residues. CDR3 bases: TGTGCCAGTAGTATAGTTTTGGGGGAGCTGTTTTTT. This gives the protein CASSIVLGELFF.

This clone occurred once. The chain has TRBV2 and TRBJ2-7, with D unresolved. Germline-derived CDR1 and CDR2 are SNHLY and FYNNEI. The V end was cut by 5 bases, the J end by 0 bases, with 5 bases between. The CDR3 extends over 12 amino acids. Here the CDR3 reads CASSFSSYEQYF. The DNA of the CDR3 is TGTGCCAGCAGTTTTAGCTCCTACGAGCAGTACTTC.

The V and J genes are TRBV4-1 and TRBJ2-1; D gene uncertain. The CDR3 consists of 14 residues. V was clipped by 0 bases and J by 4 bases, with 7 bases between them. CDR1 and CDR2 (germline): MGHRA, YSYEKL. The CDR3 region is CASSQEKAYNEQFF. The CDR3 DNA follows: TGCGCCAGCAGCCAAGAAAAAGCTTACAATGAGCAGTTCTTC.

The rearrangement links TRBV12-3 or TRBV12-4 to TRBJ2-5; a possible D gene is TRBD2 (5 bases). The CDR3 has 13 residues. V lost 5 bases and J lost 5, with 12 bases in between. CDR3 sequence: CASSPGFGETQYF. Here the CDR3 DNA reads TGTGCCAGCAGTCCGGGATTCGGGGAGACCCAGTACTTC.

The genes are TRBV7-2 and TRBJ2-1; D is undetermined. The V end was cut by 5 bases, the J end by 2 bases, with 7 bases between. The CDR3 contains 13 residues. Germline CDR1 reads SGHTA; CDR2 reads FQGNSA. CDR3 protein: CASSLPTYNEQFF. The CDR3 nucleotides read TGTGCCAGCAGCCTCCCAACCTACAATGAGCAGTTCTTC.

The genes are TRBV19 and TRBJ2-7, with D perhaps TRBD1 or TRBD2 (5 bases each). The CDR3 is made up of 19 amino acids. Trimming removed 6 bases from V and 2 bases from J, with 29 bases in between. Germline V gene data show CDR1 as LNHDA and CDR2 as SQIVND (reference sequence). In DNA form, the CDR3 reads TGTGCCAGTAGCCAGAGGGCCTGGAGGCAGACAGTGAACCCCTACGAGCAGTACTTC. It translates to CASSQRAWRQTVNPYEQYF.

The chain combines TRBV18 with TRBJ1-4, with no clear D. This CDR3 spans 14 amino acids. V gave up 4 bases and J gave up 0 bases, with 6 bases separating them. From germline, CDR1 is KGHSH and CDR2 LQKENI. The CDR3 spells CASSQESTNEKLFF. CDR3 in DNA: TGTGCCAGCTCACAAGAGTCAACTAATGAAAAACTGTTTTTT.

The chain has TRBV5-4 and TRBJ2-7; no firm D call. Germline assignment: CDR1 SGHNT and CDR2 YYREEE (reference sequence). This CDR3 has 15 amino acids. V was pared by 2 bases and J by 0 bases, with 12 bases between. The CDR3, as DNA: TGTGCCAGCAGCTTAGCCGAAACTTTCTCCTACGAGCAGTACTTC. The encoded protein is CASSLAETFSYEQYF.

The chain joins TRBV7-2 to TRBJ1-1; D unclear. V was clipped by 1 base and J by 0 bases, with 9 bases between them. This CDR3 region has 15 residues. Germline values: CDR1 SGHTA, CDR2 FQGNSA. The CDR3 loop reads CASSLGTAMNTEAFF. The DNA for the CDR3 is TGTGCCAGCAGCTTAGGTACAGCCATGAACACTGAAGCTTTCTTT.

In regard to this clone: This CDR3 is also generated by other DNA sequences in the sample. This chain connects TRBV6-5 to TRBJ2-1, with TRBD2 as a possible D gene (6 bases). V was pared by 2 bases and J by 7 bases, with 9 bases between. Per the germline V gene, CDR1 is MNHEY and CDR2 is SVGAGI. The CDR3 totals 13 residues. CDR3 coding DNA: TGTGCCAGCAGTTACGATCGGGGGAATGAGCAGTTCTTC. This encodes CASSYDRGNEQFF.

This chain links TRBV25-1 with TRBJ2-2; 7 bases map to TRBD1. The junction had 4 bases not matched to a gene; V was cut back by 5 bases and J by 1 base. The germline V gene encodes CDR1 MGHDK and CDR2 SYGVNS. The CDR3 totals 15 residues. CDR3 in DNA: TGTGCCAGCAGTTCTACAGGGGAGAACACCGGGGAGCTGTTTTTT. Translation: CASSSTGENTGELFF.

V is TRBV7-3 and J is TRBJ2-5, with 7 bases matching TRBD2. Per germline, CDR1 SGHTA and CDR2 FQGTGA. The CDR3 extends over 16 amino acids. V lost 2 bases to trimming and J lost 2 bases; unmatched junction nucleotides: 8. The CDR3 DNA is TGTGCCAGCAGCTTAGTGGGCGGGAGTTATCAAGAGACCCAGTACTTC. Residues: CASSLVGGSYQETQYF.

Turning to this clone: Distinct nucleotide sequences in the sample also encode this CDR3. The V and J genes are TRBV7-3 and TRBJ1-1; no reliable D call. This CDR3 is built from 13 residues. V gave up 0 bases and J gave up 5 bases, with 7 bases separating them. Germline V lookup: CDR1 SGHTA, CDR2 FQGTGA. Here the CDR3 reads CASSLTGNTEAFF. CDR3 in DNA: TGTGCCAGCAGCTTAACGGGGAATACTGAAGCTTTCTTT. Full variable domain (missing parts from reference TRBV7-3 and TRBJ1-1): GAGVSQTPSNKVTEKGKYVELRCDPISGHTALYWYRQSLGQGPEFLIYFQGTGAADDSGLPNDRFFAVRPEGSVSTLKIQRTERGDSAVYLCASSLTGNTEAFFGQGTRLTVV.

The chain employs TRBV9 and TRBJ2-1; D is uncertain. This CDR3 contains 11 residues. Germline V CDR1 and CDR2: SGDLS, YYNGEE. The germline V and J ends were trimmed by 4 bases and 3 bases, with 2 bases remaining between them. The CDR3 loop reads CASSIYNEQFF. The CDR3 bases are TGTGCCAGCAGCATCTACAATGAGCAGTTCTTC.

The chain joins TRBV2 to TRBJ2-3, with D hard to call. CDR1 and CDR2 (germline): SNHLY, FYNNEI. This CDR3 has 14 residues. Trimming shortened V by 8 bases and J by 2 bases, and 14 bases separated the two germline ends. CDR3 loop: CASRLALNTDTQYF. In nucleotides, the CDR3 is TGTGCCAGCCGTTTAGCCCTAAACACAGATACGCAGTATTTT.

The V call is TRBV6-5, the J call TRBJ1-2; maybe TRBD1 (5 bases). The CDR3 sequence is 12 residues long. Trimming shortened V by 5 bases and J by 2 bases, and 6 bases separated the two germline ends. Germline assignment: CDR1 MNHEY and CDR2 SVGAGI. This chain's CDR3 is CASSRQNYGYTF. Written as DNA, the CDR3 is TGTGCCAGCAGTCGACAGAACTATGGCTACACCTTC.

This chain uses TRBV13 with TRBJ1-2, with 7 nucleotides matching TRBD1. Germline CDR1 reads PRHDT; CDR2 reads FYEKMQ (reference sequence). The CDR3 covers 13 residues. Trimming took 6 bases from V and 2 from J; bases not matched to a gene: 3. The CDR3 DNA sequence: TGTGCCAGCAGGGTACAGGGGAACTATGGCTACACCTTC. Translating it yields CASRVQGNYGYTF. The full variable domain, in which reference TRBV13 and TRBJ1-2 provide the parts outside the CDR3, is AAGVIQSPRHLIKEKRETATLKCYPIPRHDTVYWYQQGPGQDPQFLISFYEKMQSDKGSIPDRFSAQQFSDYHSELNMSSLELGDSALYFCASRVQGNYGYTFGSGTRLTVV.

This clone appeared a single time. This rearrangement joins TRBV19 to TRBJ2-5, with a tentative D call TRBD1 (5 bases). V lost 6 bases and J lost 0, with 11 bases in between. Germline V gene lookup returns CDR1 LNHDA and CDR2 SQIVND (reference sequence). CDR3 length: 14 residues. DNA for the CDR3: TGTGCCAGTAGGTTCGCAGGGAACCAAGAGACCCAGTACTTC. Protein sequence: CASRFAGNQETQYF. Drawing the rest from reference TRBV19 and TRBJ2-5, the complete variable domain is DGGITQSPKYLFRKEGQNVTLSCEQNLNHDAMYWYRQDPGQGLRLIYYSQIVNDFQKGDIAEGYSVSREKKESFPLTVTSAQKNPTAFYLCASRFAGNQETQYFGPGTRLLVL.

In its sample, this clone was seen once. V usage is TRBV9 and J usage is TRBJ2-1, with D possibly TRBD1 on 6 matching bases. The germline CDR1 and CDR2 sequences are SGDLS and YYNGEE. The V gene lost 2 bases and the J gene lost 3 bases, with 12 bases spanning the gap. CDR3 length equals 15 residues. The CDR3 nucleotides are TGTGCCAGCAGCGTTTCAGGGGAGATCTACAATGAGCAGTTCTTC. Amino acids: CASSVSGEIYNEQFF. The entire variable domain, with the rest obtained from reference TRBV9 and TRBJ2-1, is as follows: DSGVTQTPKHLITATGQRVTLRCSPRSGDLSVYWYQQSLDQGLQFLIQYYNGEERAKGNILERFSAQQFPDLHSELNLSSLELGDSALYFCASSVSGEIYNEQFFGPGTRLTVL.

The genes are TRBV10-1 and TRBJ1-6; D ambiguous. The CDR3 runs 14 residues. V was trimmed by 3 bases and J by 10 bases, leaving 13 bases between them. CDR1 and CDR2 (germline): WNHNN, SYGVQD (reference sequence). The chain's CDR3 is CASSDRGRDSPLHF. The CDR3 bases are TGCGCCAGCAGTGATCGCGGGAGAGACTCACCCCTCCACTTT.